The rows below give T cell receptor beta chains drawn from one sample of a study of T-cell reconstitution after alpha-beta-depleted transplantation in children. TCRdb called the PCR reads again in MiXCR, with one record for every CDR3 protein. The sample lists almost 600,000 distinct CDR3 sequences, 27% occurring once. Here the sequenced sample was PBMCs, taken before TCRalphabeta/CD19-depleted stem cell transplant. These receptors originate from a boy under two years old with Wiskott-Aldrich syndrome, due to receive a stem cell transplant. CDR3s include the opening cysteine and the closing phenylalanine or tryptophan. Fields, in order: clone size, D gene, J gene, V gene, CDR3 protein, CDR3 DNA. A D gene is named only where the DNA matches it firmly. Part of the rows lack a size; the others show once, few, many or a class for expanded clones.

>.|.|TRBJ2-7|TRBV4-2
CASSQSQLVSYEQYF
TGTGCCAGCAGCCAGTCCCAACTAGTATCCTACGAGCAGTACTTC
>.|.|TRBJ2-1|TRBV24-1
CATSRANEQFF
TGTGCCACCAGTAGGGCCAATGAGCAGTTCTTC
>few|TRBD2|TRBJ2-4|TRBV11-2
CASSLRLAGGPSDIQYF
TGTGCCAGCAGCCTGAGACTAGCGGGAGGGCCATCGGACATTCAGTACTTC
>.|.|TRBJ2-3|TRBV4-1
CASSPRYDRKRTGDTQYF
TGCGCCAGCAGCCCACGCTATGACAGGAAAAGGACGGGAGATACGCAGTATTTT
>.|TRBD2|TRBJ2-1|TRBV3-1
CASSEAWGGRSNEQFF
TGTGCCAGCAGCGAGGCTTGGGGGGGAAGGAGCAATGAGCAGTTCTTC
>few|TRBD2|TRBJ2-1|TRBV7-8
CASSFKLAGGPNEQFF
TGTGCCAGCAGCTTCAAACTAGCGGGAGGTCCCAATGAGCAGTTCTTC
>.|TRBD2|TRBJ2-1|TRBV20-1
CSARVSGRANEQFF
TGCAGTGCTAGAGTTAGCGGGAGGGCCAATGAGCAGTTCTTC
>.|.|TRBJ2-3|TRBV24-1
CATSAAEDTQYF
TGTGCCACCAGTGCGGCTGAAGATACGCAGTATTTT
>.|.|TRBJ1-1|TRBV30
CARMIDSTNTEAFF
TGTGCCCGGATGATTGACAGCACGAACACTGAAGCTTTCTTT
>few|.|TRBJ2-5|TRBV28
CASSTSQTQYF
TGTGCCAGCTCCACCTCTCAGACCCAGTACTTC
>.|.|TRBJ1-5|TRBV3-1
CASSQGIGKNQPQHF
TGTGCCAGCAGCCAAGGGATCGGCAAGAATCAGCCCCAGCATTTT
>few|.|TRBJ2-7|TRBV7-9
CASSRTLAGQTYEQYF
TGTGCCAGCAGCCGGACACTCGCGGGACAAACCTACGAGCAGTACTTC
>few|.|TRBJ2-1|TRBV11-2
CASSPGDSYNEQFF
TGTGCCAGCAGCCCCGGGGACTCCTACAATGAGCAGTTCTTC
>.|.|TRBJ1-1|TRBV5-1
CASTRGGTEAFF
TGCGCCAGCACCAGAGGGGGCACTGAAGCTTTCTTT
>.|.|TRBJ2-7|TRBV5-1
CASSLTGPLNEQYF
TGCGCCAGCAGCTTGACGGGGCCTTTGAACGAGCAGTACTTC
>.|.|TRBJ1-2|TRBV24-1
CATSVSGVYGYTF
TGTGCCACCAGTGTGTCGGGAGTCTACGGCTACACCTTC
>once|.|TRBJ2-3|TRBV20-1
CSARTGITTDTQYF
TGCAGTGCTAGGACCGGGATTACGACAGATACGCAGTATTTT
>.|TRBD1|TRBJ2-5|TRBV9
CASSVVGTGEETQYF
TGTGCCAGCAGCGTAGTGGGGACAGGGGAAGAGACCCAGTACTTC
>few|TRBD2|TRBJ2-1|TRBV7-3
CASSFSGTNPFYNEQFF
TGTGCCAGCAGCTTTAGCGGGACCAACCCCTTTTACAATGAGCAGTTCTTC
>.|TRBD1|TRBJ2-7|TRBV20-1
CSASAGTGGNEQYF
TGCAGTGCTAGTGCCGGGACAGGGGGGAACGAGCAGTACTTC
>.|TRBD1|TRBJ1-5|TRBV12-3/TRBV12-4
CASSLALGQGNSQPQHF
TGTGCCAGCAGTTTAGCCCTCGGACAGGGAAATAGTCAGCCCCAGCATTTT
>.|TRBD2|TRBJ2-2|TRBV12-3/TRBV12-4
CASSFPAGGSTGELFF
TGTGCCAGCAGTTTCCCAGCGGGAGGTTCTACCGGGGAGCTGTTTTTT
>.|.|TRBJ2-7|TRBV27
CACRSAERYEQYF
TGTGCCTGCCGTAGCGCGGAACGGTACGAGCAGTACTTC
>.|.|TRBJ2-2|TRBV24-1
CATSYSVQLTGELFF
TGTGCCACCTCATACTCGGTCCAACTAACCGGGGAGCTGTTTTTT
>few|TRBD1|TRBJ1-1|TRBV5-1
CASSLQGARMNTEAFF
TGCGCCAGCAGCTTACAGGGGGCAAGAATGAACACTGAAGCTTTCTTT
>.|TRBD2|TRBJ2-1|TRBV7-6
CASSLSPSSSGTNEQFF
TGTGCCAGCAGCTTAAGTCCGTCGTCTAGCGGGACCAATGAGCAGTTCTTC
>few|TRBD1|TRBJ2-1|TRBV6-5
CASSWAGTGPPWGQFF
TGTGCCAGCAGTTGGGCCGGGACAGGGCCGCCCTGGGGGCAGTTCTTC
>few|.|TRBJ1-3|TRBV5-1
CASSAGPLSSGNTIYF
TGCGCCAGCAGCGCAGGGCCTCTAAGCTCTGGAAACACCATATATTTT
>.|.|TRBJ2-1|TRBV20-1
CSAGGSRGSSYNEQFF
TGCAGTGCAGGGGGATCGCGGGGAAGCTCCTACAATGAGCAGTTCTTC
>.|.|TRBJ2-5|TRBV7-8
CASSNIGGEQGQETQYF
TGTGCCAGCAGCAATATTGGGGGGGAACAGGGCCAAGAGACCCAGTACTTC
>.|TRBD2|TRBJ2-5|TRBV11-2
CASSLRLLAGVGGETQYF
TGTGCCAGCAGCTTAAGGCTGCTAGCGGGAGTAGGGGGAGAGACCCAGTACTTC
>.|TRBD1|TRBJ1-2|TRBV5-1
CASSLGQGPNYGYTF
TGCGCCAGCAGCTTGGGACAGGGACCTAACTATGGCTACACCTTC
>.|.|TRBJ2-7|TRBV7-2
CASSLLLAATYEQYF
TGTGCCAGCAGCTTACTCCTAGCCGCTACCTACGAGCAGTACTTC
>once|.|TRBJ2-5|TRBV7-9
CASSLHGGETQYF
TGTGCCAGCAGCTTACACGGAGGAGAGACCCAGTACTTC
>few|.|TRBJ2-7|TRBV20-1
CSAREFGTATYEQYF
TGCAGTGCTAGGGAATTTGGTACGGCGACCTACGAGCAGTACTTC
>.|.|TRBJ1-5|TRBV20-1
CSAPPINSYQPQHF
TGCAGTGCTCCCCCGATCAACAGCTATCAGCCCCAGCATTTT
>.|.|TRBJ2-1|TRBV21-1
CASSKVLASSSYNEQFF
TGTGCCAGCAGCAAAGTTTTAGCCTCTAGCTCCTACAATGAGCAGTTCTTC
>few|TRBD2|TRBJ2-7|TRBV20-1
CSARLAGRLEYEQYF
TGCAGTGCTCGACTAGCGGGACGTTTGGAGTACGAGCAGTACTTC
>few|.|TRBJ2-1|TRBV6-1
CASSEDRNNEQFF
TGTGCCAGCAGTGAGGACCGAAACAATGAGCAGTTCTTC
>few|.|TRBJ2-2|TRBV6-1
CASTGTPHTGELFF
TGTGCCAGCACCGGGACACCTCACACCGGGGAGCTGTTTTTT
>.|TRBD1|TRBJ1-5|TRBV28
CASSLGDRGRWQPQHF
TGTGCCAGCAGTTTAGGGGACAGGGGGCGGTGGCAGCCCCAGCATTTT
>few|.|TRBJ2-7|TRBV28
CASSLWPQTYEQYF
TGTGCCAGCAGTTTATGGCCTCAGACGTACGAGCAGTACTTC
>few|.|TRBJ2-7|TRBV30
CAWSIRDPGPYEQYF
TGTGCCTGGAGTATCCGGGACCCCGGCCCCTACGAGCAGTACTTC
>few|TRBD1|TRBJ1-2|TRBV29-1
CSAPGQRYGYTF
TGCAGCGCTCCGGGACAGCGCTATGGCTACACCTTC
>.|.|TRBJ2-1|TRBV2
CASPKEQQGAYNEQFF
TGTGCCAGCCCTAAGGAGCAACAGGGCGCCTACAATGAGCAGTTCTTC
>.|.|TRBJ1-5|TRBV10-3
CAISDGGRQPQHF
TGTGCCATCAGTGATGGGGGGCGTCAGCCCCAGCATTTT
>.|.|TRBJ2-2|TRBV12-3/TRBV12-4
CASRWGPELFF
TGTGCCAGCAGATGGGGTCCCGAGCTGTTTTTT
>.|.|TRBJ2-3|TRBV12-3/TRBV12-4
CASSPARGTDTQYF
TGTGCCAGCAGTCCCGCACGAGGCACAGATACGCAGTATTTT
>.|TRBD2|TRBJ2-7|TRBV15
CATSRDRASGTDEQYF
TGTGCCACCAGCAGAGATAGGGCTAGCGGGACCGACGAGCAGTACTTC
>few|.|TRBJ2-7|TRBV7-9
CASSPIPYEQYF
TGTGCCAGCAGCCCCATCCCCTACGAGCAGTACTTC
>few|.|TRBJ1-5|TRBV12-3/TRBV12-4
CASSLLTNQPQHF
TGTGCCAGCAGTTTACTGACCAATCAGCCCCAGCATTTT
>few|.|TRBJ2-1|TRBV5-1
CASSSEGDPYNEQFF
TGCGCCAGCAGCTCTGAGGGGGATCCCTACAATGAGCAGTTCTTC
>.|TRBD1|TRBJ1-4|TRBV7-6
CASSLVTGEGEKLFF
TGTGCCAGCAGCTTAGTAACAGGGGAAGGGGAAAAACTGTTTTTT
>few|.|TRBJ2-7|TRBV10-3
CAIREDNSYEQYF
TGTGCCATCAGGGAGGACAACTCCTACGAGCAGTACTTC
>.|.|TRBJ2-6|TRBV10-1
CASSETKLSGANVLTF
TGCGCCAGCAGTGAGACGAAGCTCTCTGGGGCCAACGTCCTGACTTTC
>few|TRBD2|TRBJ2-3|TRBV29-1
CSVPAGGSTDTQYF
TGCAGCGTTCCAGCGGGAGGCAGCACAGATACGCAGTATTTT
>.|TRBD1|TRBJ1-5|TRBV12-3/TRBV12-4
CASSRTGGYSNQPQHF
TGTGCCAGCAGCCGGACAGGGGGCTATAGCAATCAGCCCCAGCATTTT
>.|TRBD2|TRBJ2-1|TRBV20-1
CSTKGLAGGGEQFF
TGCAGTACGAAGGGACTAGCGGGAGGTGGTGAGCAGTTCTTC
>.|.|TRBJ2-5|TRBV5-5
CASSLWASKETQYF
TGTGCCAGCAGCCTCTGGGCCTCTAAAGAGACCCAGTACTTC
>few|.|TRBJ2-7|TRBV20-1
CSARSYEQYF
TGCAGTGCTAGATCGTACGAGCAGTACTTC